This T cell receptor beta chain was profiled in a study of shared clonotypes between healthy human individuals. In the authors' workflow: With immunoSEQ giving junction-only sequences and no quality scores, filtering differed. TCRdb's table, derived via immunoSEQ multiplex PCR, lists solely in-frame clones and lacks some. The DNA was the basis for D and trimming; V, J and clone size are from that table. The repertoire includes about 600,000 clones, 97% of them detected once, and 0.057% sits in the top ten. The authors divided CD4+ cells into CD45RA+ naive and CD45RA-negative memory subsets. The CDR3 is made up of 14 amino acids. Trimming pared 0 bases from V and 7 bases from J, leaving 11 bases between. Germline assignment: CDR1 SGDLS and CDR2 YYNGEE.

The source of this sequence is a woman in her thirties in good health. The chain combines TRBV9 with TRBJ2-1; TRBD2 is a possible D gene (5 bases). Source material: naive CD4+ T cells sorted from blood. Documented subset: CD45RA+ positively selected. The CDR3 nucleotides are TGTGCCAGCAGCGTAGATGGGAGATCGAATGAGCAGTTCTTC. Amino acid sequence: CASSVDGRSNEQFF.